Shown below are 32 T cell receptor beta chains from a single sample sequenced in a study of blood T cell repertoires in COVID-19. Clones were read by immunoSEQ multiplex PCR, and TCRdb kept only the in-frame ones, dropping some. The profile shows 150,000 to 200,000 clones, 70% to 90% of them singletons. Sequenced sample: peripheral blood. The receptors were gathered from a man in his sixties with acute or convalescent COVID-19.

J is TRBJ2-3 and V is TRBV20-1, with unresolved D. V dropped 0 bases and J dropped 8 bases, with 6 bases sitting between them. The CDR3 covers 11 residues. CDR1 and CDR2 (germline): DFQATT, SNEGSKA (reference sequence). CDR3 amino acids: CSARDLGTQYF. For the CDR3, the DNA is TGCAGTGCTAGAGATCTAGGTACGCAGTATTTT.

This clone appeared a single time. This sequence joins TRBV2 and TRBJ2-6; unclear D gene. This CDR3 has 14 amino acids. The germline V gene encodes CDR1 SNHLY and CDR2 FYNNEI. Trimming cost V 6 bases and J 0 bases, with 6 bases left between them. The CDR3 reads CASRSSSGANVLTF. CDR3 nucleotide sequence: TGTGCCAGCAGATCGAGCTCTGGGGCCAACGTCCTGACTTTC.

DNA of the CDR3: TGTGCCAGTAGTAGGAGGGGGCGACTTAACACCGGGGAGCTGTTTTTT. Translating it yields CASSRRGRLNTGELFF. The chain combines TRBV19 with TRBJ2-2; a possible D gene is TRBD1 (7 bases). Germline V gene lookup returns CDR1 LNHDA and CDR2 SQIVND (reference sequence). The CDR3 is 16 residues long. V lost 4 bases, J lost 2 bases, and 14 bases lay in between.

This clone was observed a few times. The chain couples TRBV27 to TRBJ2-7, with TRBD1 matching over 9 bases. J lost 6 bases, V lost 3 bases, and 9 bases had no gene match. From germline, CDR1 is MNHEY and CDR2 SMNVEV (reference sequence). The CDR3 totals 15 residues. The CDR3 coding sequence is TGTGCCAGCAGTTTGTCGGGACAGGGTTTACGCGAGCAGTACTTC. Protein: CASSLSGQGLREQYF.

The J gene is TRBJ1-2, the V gene TRBV2; 8 bases agree with TRBD1. Germline CDR1 reads SNHLY; CDR2 reads FYNNEI. The CDR3 has 13 amino acids. The ends lost 7 bases at V and 4 bases at J; junction bases unmatched: 5. CDR3 in amino acids: CASTFDRGYGYTF. The CDR3 DNA sequence: TGTGCCAGCACCTTCGACAGGGGCTATGGCTACACCTTC.

This chain uses TRBV5-6 with TRBJ2-6; D is unclear. The CDR3 runs 14 residues. V dropped 5 bases and J dropped 2 bases, with 8 bases sitting between them. In germline, CDR1 is SGHDT, CDR2 YYEEEE. The chain's CDR3 is CASSTAPGANVLTF. The DNA of the CDR3 is TGTGCCAGCAGTACAGCCCCTGGGGCCAACGTCCTGACTTTC.

This sequence joins TRBV6-5 and TRBJ2-7, with 12 bases matching TRBD1. The V segment lost 5 bases and the J segment 3 bases; nucleotides outside the gene matches: 5. CDR1 is MNHEY, CDR2 SVGAGI, per germline. The CDR3 has 15 residues. The CDR3 DNA follows: TGTGCCAGCAGTAGGGGGACAGGGGGCCTCTACGAGCAGTACTTC. Its translation: CASSRGTGGLYEQYF.

The chain combines TRBV7-9 with TRBJ1-3; D not certain. This CDR3 has 15 amino acids. Trimming left V 1 base short and J 0 bases short, with 7 bases between. CDR1 SEHNR and CDR2 FQNEAQ come from the germline V gene (reference sequence). The CDR3 bases are TGTGCCAGCAGCTTAGAAGCGTTCTCTGGAAACACCATATATTTT. Encoded protein: CASSLEAFSGNTIYF.

As concerns this clone: One junction end does not reproduce the germline sequence, and a read error may be involved. The chain links TRBV28 to TRBJ1-1; 7 bases fit TRBD1. CDR3 length: 12 residues. Per germline, CDR1 MDHEN and CDR2 SYDVKM. CDR3 bases: TGTGCCAGCGTAGGGACAGCTGGAATGGGGTCTTTC. This codes for CASVGTAGMGSF.

The chain has TRBV28 and TRBJ1-1; weak D call: TRBD1 (5 bases). This CDR3 is built from 13 residues. V gave up 3 bases and J gave up 4 bases, with 9 bases separating them. Germline CDR1 is MDHEN and CDR2 is SYDVKM. CDR3 coding DNA: TGTGCCAGCAGTTTCGGGGGGATCACTGAAGCTTTCTTT. Its translation: CASSFGGITEAFF.

The chain combines TRBV28 with TRBJ2-5, with 8 bases aligning to TRBD2. CDR3 length: 15 amino acids. Germline CDR1 and CDR2: MDHEN and SYDVKM. Losses at the gene ends were 7 bases for V and 7 bases for J; bases not matched to a gene: 14. CDR3 nucleotides: TGTGCCAGCATCCTTAGCGGGGCTGTTAGGGGGACCCAGTACTTC. This codes for CASILSGAVRGTQYF.

The V and J genes are TRBV6-4 and TRBJ2-3; 9 bases match TRBD2. This CDR3 is built from 16 residues. Germline assignment: CDR1 MRHNA and CDR2 SNTAGT. Trimming removed 5 bases from V and 4 bases from J; junction bases left unmatched: 10. CDR3 sequence (DNA): TGTGCCAGCAGTTCCCGTGTAGCGGGAGAGGCAGATACGCAGTATTTT. Encoded protein: CASSSRVAGEADTQYF.

This clone has only one observation. The chain uses TRBV7-2 and TRBJ2-3; 14 nucleotides agree with TRBD2. This CDR3 region has 16 residues. The junction had 5 bases not matched to a gene; V was cut back by 5 bases and J by 4 bases. Germline V CDR1 and CDR2: SGHTA, FQGNSA. CDR3 sequence reads: CASSLTSGRVADTQYF. CDR3 coding DNA: TGTGCCAGCAGCCTGACTAGCGGGAGGGTGGCAGATACGCAGTATTTT. The full variable domain, its missing parts supplied by reference TRBV7-2 and TRBJ2-3, is GAGVSQSPSNKVTEKGKDVELRCDPISGHTALYWYRQSLGQGLEFLIYFQGNSAPDKSGLPSDRFSAERTGGSVSTLTIQRTQQEDSAVYLCASSLTSGRVADTQYFGPGTRLTVL.

This sequence joins TRBV5-4 and TRBJ2-7; 8 positions agree with TRBD2. Per the germline V gene, CDR1 is SGHNT and CDR2 is YYREEE (reference sequence). This CDR3 is built from 14 residues. Trimming cost V 8 bases and J 3 bases; bases outside gene matches: 10. CDR3 DNA: TGTGCCAGTCATAGTAGCGGGATCATCTACGAGCAGTACTTC. The encoded protein is CASHSSGIIYEQYF.

The rearrangement joins TRBV27 to TRBJ2-7; 7 bases align to TRBD1. J lost 5 bases, V lost 4 bases, and 5 bases had no gene match. This CDR3 spans 13 amino acids. Germline V gives CDR1 MNHEY, CDR2 SMNVEV (reference sequence). In DNA form, the CDR3 reads TGTGCCAGCAGTTACCGACAGGGCCACGAGCAGTACTTC. It encodes CASSYRQGHEQYF.

The chain joins TRBV18 to TRBJ1-3; D may be TRBD1 (5 bases). Germline lookup yields CDR1 KGHSH and CDR2 LQKENI. The ends were cut back, 4 bases at V and 0 bases at J, with 7 bases in the middle. The CDR3 consists of 14 residues. In DNA form, the CDR3 reads TGTGCCAGCTCACAAGACAGCTCTGGAAACACCATATATTTT. Its protein product is CASSQDSSGNTIYF.

The J gene is TRBJ1-2, the V gene TRBV7-8; D is perhaps TRBD1 (5 bases). The CDR3 runs to 14 residues. Trimming took 1 base from V and 3 from J, leaving 9 bases between them. Germline V CDR1 and CDR2: SGHVS, FQNEAQ. CDR3 nucleotide sequence: TGTGCCAGCAGCTTAGGAAGCAGGGACTATGGCTACACCTTC. This sequence encodes CASSLGSRDYGYTF.

This chain connects TRBV24-1 to TRBJ2-3, with 7 bases that match TRBD2. V shed 2 bases and J 0 bases; nucleotides not matched to a gene: 7. Germline lookup yields CDR1 KGHDR and CDR2 SFDVKD. CDR3 length equals 17 residues. The CDR3 loop is CATSDSPGRGSTDTQYF. CDR3 bases: TGTGCCACCAGTGATTCCCCGGGGCGGGGGAGCACAGATACGCAGTATTTT.

The rearrangement uses TRBV19 and TRBJ1-4; 8 bases agree with TRBD1. Germline lookup yields CDR1 LNHDA and CDR2 SQIVND (reference sequence). The length of the CDR3 is 14 residues. V shed 5 bases, J shed 7 bases, and the junction held 6 bases outside the gene matches. The CDR3 reads CASSVQGDTEKLFF. Written as DNA, the CDR3 is TGTGCCAGTAGTGTACAGGGGGACACTGAAAAACTGTTTTTT. The whole variable domain, filled in from reference TRBV19 and TRBJ1-4, reads DGGITQSPKYLFRKEGQNVTLSCEQNLNHDAMYWYRQDPGQGLRLIYYSQIVNDFQKGDIAEGYSVSREKKESFPLTVTSAQKNPTAFYLCASSVQGDTEKLFFGSGTQLSVL.

The V gene is TRBV4-1, the J gene TRBJ2-7, with TRBD2 as a possible D gene (5 bases). The CDR3 covers 14 residues. Trimming took off 1 base at V and 2 bases at J, with 9 bases between the two ends. Germline V gene data show CDR1 as MGHRA and CDR2 as YSYEKL. In DNA form, the CDR3 reads TGCGCCAGCAGCCAAGCTACCGGGACCTACGAGCAGTACTTC. Protein: CASSQATGTYEQYF.

As DNA, the CDR3 is TGCGCCAGCAGCTGGACAGGGACCTCTGGGGCCAACGTCCTGACTTTC. Translating gives CASSWTGTSGANVLTF. The chain carries TRBV5-1 and TRBJ2-6; 8 nucleotides agree with TRBD1. This CDR3 spans 16 amino acids. Germline V gene sequence: CDR1 SGHRS, CDR2 YFSETQ. V dropped 3 bases and J dropped 0; count of bases not matched to a gene: 2.

V usage is TRBV15 and J usage is TRBJ2-2; perhaps TRBD2 as D (6 bases). CDR3 size: 17 residues. Germline values: CDR1 LNHNV, CDR2 YYDKDF (reference sequence). V dropped 0 bases and J dropped 6 bases, with 17 bases sitting between them. The CDR3 spells CATSRDYGGRAAGELFF. For the CDR3, the DNA is TGTGCCACCAGCAGAGACTACGGAGGGCGGGCGGCCGGGGAGCTGTTTTTT.

Concerning this clone: Other DNA sequences in this sample translate to the same CDR3. V is TRBV12-3 or TRBV12-4 and J is TRBJ1-2; D is possibly TRBD1 (6 bases). Trimming removed 6 bases at V and 4 bases at J, with 12 bases between. There are 13 residues in the CDR3. The CDR3 loop is CASSLSGVYGYTF. CDR3 in DNA: TGTGCCAGCAGCCTCTCAGGGGTCTATGGCTACACCTTC.

The V gene is TRBV10-3, the J gene TRBJ2-2; 11 nucleotides align to TRBD2. J gave up 5 bases and V 8 bases, and 4 bases lay outside the gene matches. The CDR3 has 14 residues. Per germline, CDR1 ENHRY and CDR2 SYGVKD. The CDR3 loop is CAIGLAGLTGELFF. Written as DNA, the CDR3 is TGTGCCATCGGACTAGCGGGCCTAACCGGGGAGCTGTTTTTT.

The rearrangement uses TRBV28 and TRBJ2-7; D possibly corresponds to TRBD2 (5 bases). V was cut by 3 bases and J by 5 bases, with 17 bases left in between. Germline V gives CDR1 MDHEN, CDR2 SYDVKM. The CDR3 loop spans 15 amino acids. The CDR3 coding sequence is TGTGCCAGCAGTTTCCCAGGCCGTGAGGGCCACGAGCAGTACTTC. Protein: CASSFPGREGHEQYF.

Note on this clone: At one boundary the junction diverges from the germline segment, which might be a read error. V is TRBV7-9 and J is TRBJ1-4; 7 bases match TRBD1. The CDR3 has 17 amino acids. Per germline, CDR1 SEHNR and CDR2 FQNEAQ (reference sequence). The CDR3 spells CASSLGLSGQPAEKLFF. CDR3 DNA sequence: TGTGCCAGCAGTTTAGGGCTGTCGGGACAGCCGGCTGAAAAACTGTTTTTT.

V gene TRBV6-5 combines with J gene TRBJ2-7, with a weak D call TRBD1 (6 bases). Trimming cost V 2 bases and J 6 bases, with 14 bases left between them. The CDR3 covers 14 residues. The germline V gene has CDR1 MNHEY and CDR2 SVGAGI. Here the CDR3 reads CASSYGTGRREQYF. For the CDR3, the DNA is TGTGCCAGCAGTTACGGAACAGGGCGGCGCGAGCAGTACTTC.

CDR3 sequence: CASSLRAGRTEAFF. In nucleotides, the CDR3 is TGTGCCAGCAGTTTACGGGCAGGGAGGACTGAAGCTTTCTTT. The rearrangement uses TRBV28 and TRBJ1-1, with D tentatively TRBD1 (5 bases). V gave up 2 bases and J gave up 5 bases, with 12 bases separating them. This CDR3 has 14 residues. Germline CDR1 MDHEN, CDR2 SYDVKM.

This clone appeared once. The gene calls are TRBV2 and TRBJ2-2; 10 bases fit TRBD2. This CDR3 spans 16 amino acids. Germline CDR1 SNHLY, CDR2 FYNNEI. J lost 1 base, V lost 7 bases, and 6 bases had no gene match. The CDR3 here is CASKAGGAWNTGELFF. DNA of the CDR3: TGTGCCAGCAAAGCGGGAGGGGCTTGGAACACCGGGGAGCTGTTTTTT.

The chain has TRBV28 and TRBJ2-7; 10 positions match TRBD2. Looked up from germline, CDR1 is MDHEN and CDR2 is SYDVKM. The CDR3 covers 13 residues. V gave up 9 bases and J gave up 6 bases; unmatched junction bases: 8. The CDR3 protein is CASSGGRSGEQYF. CDR3 bases: TGTGCCAGTAGCGGGGGGCGCTCCGGCGAGCAGTACTTC.

The chain recombines TRBV13 with TRBJ2-1; TRBD2 matches 7 bases. Germline CDR1 reads PRHDT; CDR2 reads FYEKMQ (reference sequence). The CDR3 covers 16 residues. Germline trimming cut 3 bases from V and 3 bases from J; bases unmatched to any gene: 8. The CDR3 here is CASSFGSGRSYNEQFF. CDR3 nucleotide sequence: TGTGCCAGCAGCTTTGGGTCCGGGAGGAGCTACAATGAGCAGTTCTTC.

The rearrangement joins TRBV6-5 to TRBJ2-7; D unclear. Germline values: CDR1 MNHEY, CDR2 SVGAGI. CDR3 length: 14 residues. V lost 3 bases, J lost 5 bases, and 14 bases lay in between. In DNA form, the CDR3 reads TGTGCCAGCAGTTATAGCTCTATTTCGGACGAGCAGTACTTC. Its protein product is CASSYSSISDEQYF.